Listed below are T cell receptor beta chains from one sample, sequenced in a study of T cell responses to AZD1222 COVID-19 vaccine. TCRdb's table, derived via immunoSEQ multiplex PCR, lists solely in-frame clones and lacks some. Here the sample spans around 100,000 clones, 80% to 90% being singletons. The material sequenced was peripheral blood, taken on day 0 of MenACWY control vaccination. These receptors originate from an adult in good health. Each CDR3 is given without its conserved first and last residue. Clone size, where shown, is once, few, many, or a class for clones that have expanded.

>TRBV28|.
ASSHLGATDSNQPQH
>TRBV3-1/TRBV3-2|.
ASSHPRLAGNTGELF
>TRBV11-1|once
ASRSSGETQY
>TRBV7-8|.
ASSSRNYGYT
>TRBV27|once
ASSLRYTDTQY
>TRBV7-6|.
ASSLGPPALGNTIY
>TRBV2|.
ASNFEGMNTEAF
>TRBV12-3/TRBV12-4|.
ASSTGVTDTQY
>TRBV19|.
ASSLRQGSLLSNQPQH
>TRBV19|.
ASSTNIGLAGVIVTQY
>TRBV28|.
ASSSGLLNTGELF
>TRBV29-1|few
SVEDTGTGAYEQY
>TRBV9|.
ASSEGDTGYEKLF
>TRBV7-6|.
ASSFGGNTIY
>TRBV3-1/TRBV3-2|once
ASSQGTGNQPQH
>TRBV5-1|once
ASSLVVSGSNEKLF
>TRBV4-3|.
ASSQTVRERSEKLF